The 9 T cell receptor beta chains below come from one sample, sequenced in a study of Ad26.COV2.S vaccination and SARS-CoV-2 variants. Treatment specified: about 20 received Ad26.COV2.S at low or high dose, single or two shots; roughly 5 received placebo; per-sample allocation not given. It was on day 63 after the first vaccine or placebo injection that samples were taken. Only in-frame clones appear in the TCRdb table, and some are missing; sequencing was by immunoSEQ multiplex PCR. The sample consists of about 680,000 clones, 70% to 90% of them appearing once. Sequencing was performed on peripheral blood, taken in a trial of Ad26.COV2.S vaccine versus placebo. The receptors originated from a person between 18 and 65 years old who received the Ad26.COV2.S COVID-19 vaccine or a placebo.

The chain carries TRBV7-2 and TRBJ1-1; no clear D gene. There are 14 residues in the CDR3. The V gene lost 3 bases and the J gene lost 0 bases, with 8 bases spanning the gap. The germline V gene encodes CDR1 SGHTA and CDR2 FQGNSA. The CDR3 region is CASSFAAMNTEAFF. In DNA form, the CDR3 reads TGTGCCAGCAGCTTCGCGGCGATGAACACTGAAGCTTTCTTT.

The chain links TRBV5-6 to TRBJ2-7, with a tentative D call TRBD2 (6 bases). Germline V gene data show CDR1 as SGHDT and CDR2 as YYEEEE. The CDR3 totals 16 residues. The V gene lost 2 bases and the J gene lost 3 bases, with 18 bases spanning the gap. In nucleotides, the CDR3 is TGTGCCAGCAGCTTTTTTTTGCCAAATAGCGGCTACGAGCAGTACTTC. Its translation: CASSFFLPNSGYEQYF. The full variable domain, its missing parts supplied by reference TRBV5-6 and TRBJ2-7, is DAGVTQSPTHLIKTRGQQVTLRCSPKSGHDTVSWYQQALGQGPQFIFQYYEEEERQRGNFPDRFSGHQFPNYSSELNVNALLLGDSALYLCASSFFLPNSGYEQYFGPGTRLTVT.

The chain links TRBV30 to TRBJ2-7, with D hard to call. The germline V gene has CDR1 GTSNPN and CDR2 SVGIG (reference sequence). Between the trimmed V and J ends, which lost 3 bases and 3 bases, there was a span of 6 bases. CDR3 length: 11 residues. The CDR3 region has the DNA TGTGCCTGGAGCCCTAACTACGAGCAGTACTTC. It specifies CAWSPNYEQYF.

The chain combines TRBV11-2 with TRBJ1-6; perhaps TRBD1 as D (5 bases). Germline V CDR1 and CDR2: SGHAT, FQNNGV. The CDR3 length is 17 residues. Trimming stripped 6 bases from V and 6 bases from J, with 21 bases between. The CDR3 region is CASSLGRTLSGNSPLHF. In DNA form, the CDR3 reads TGTGCCAGCAGTTTGGGGCGGACACTCTCGGGTAATTCACCCCTCCACTTT.

This clone has just a few counts. The rearrangement uses TRBV3-1 (or the pseudogene TRBV3-2) and TRBJ1-2; TRBD1 matches at 7 bases. CDR1 is LGHDT, CDR2 YNNKEL, per germline (reference sequence). The V segment lost 1 base and the J segment 7 bases; nucleotides outside the gene matches: 9. The CDR3 length is 15 residues. CDR3 in DNA: TGTGCCAGCAGCCAAGCCTCGGGAGGGGGCGTTGGCTACACCTTC. It yields the protein CASSQASGGGVGYTF.

J is TRBJ2-1 and V is TRBV5-4; 10 bases align to TRBD2. Germline CDR1 and CDR2: SGHNT and YYREEE (reference sequence). CDR3 size: 15 residues. Trimming at V came to 1 base and at J to 6 bases, leaving 4 bases not matched to a gene. CDR3 nucleotides: TGTGCCAGCAGCTTGCCTAGCGGGAGTCCCAATGAGCAGTTCTTC. Protein: CASSLPSGSPNEQFF.

J is TRBJ2-7 and V is TRBV3-1 (or the pseudogene TRBV3-2), with 10 bases that match TRBD2. The CDR3 has 15 amino acids. From germline, CDR1 is LGHDT and CDR2 YNNKEL (reference sequence). J was trimmed by 5 bases and V by 6 bases; bases with no gene match: 10. CDR3 protein: CASRKAGGPRDEQYF. The CDR3 DNA reads TGTGCCAGCAGGAAAGCGGGAGGGCCTCGGGACGAGCAGTACTTC.

This chain uses TRBV7-6 with TRBJ2-7, with D tentatively TRBD2 (5 bases). Trimming took 4 bases from V and 7 from J, leaving 17 bases between them. This CDR3 comprises 14 residues. CDR1 is SGHVS, CDR2 FNYEAQ, per germline. In DNA, the CDR3 is TGTGCCAGCAGCTCTAGTGCGGACGGGAATGAGCAGTACTTC. This sequence encodes CASSSSADGNEQYF.

This sequence joins TRBV3-1 (or the pseudogene TRBV3-2) and TRBJ1-5, with D hard to call. The V gene lost 4 bases and the J gene lost 1 base, with 14 bases spanning the gap. The CDR3 consists of 16 residues. Germline CDR1 LGHDT, CDR2 YNNKEL (reference sequence). CDR3 region: CASSRGLINSNQPQHF. Here the CDR3 DNA reads TGTGCCAGCAGCCGAGGACTGATCAACAGCAATCAGCCCCAGCATTTT.